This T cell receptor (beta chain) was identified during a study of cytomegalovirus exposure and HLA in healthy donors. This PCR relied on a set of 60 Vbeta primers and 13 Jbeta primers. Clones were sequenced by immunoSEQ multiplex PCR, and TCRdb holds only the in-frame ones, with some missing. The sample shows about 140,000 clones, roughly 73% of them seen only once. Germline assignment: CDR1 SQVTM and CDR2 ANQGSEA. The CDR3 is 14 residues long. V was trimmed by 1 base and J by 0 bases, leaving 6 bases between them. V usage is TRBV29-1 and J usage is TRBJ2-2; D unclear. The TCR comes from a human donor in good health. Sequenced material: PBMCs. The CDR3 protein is CSVEARANTGELFF. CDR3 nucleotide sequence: TGCAGCGTTGAAGCAAGAGCGAACACCGGGGAGCTGTTTTTT.